This T cell receptor beta chain originates from a study of early T cells in non-severe SARS-CoV-2 infection. General study findings and limits: Matching against VDJdb likely underestimated virus-specific expansions, favoring anti-spike CD8.

This clonotype showed up many times. Its antigen remains unknown. V was cut by 4 bases and J by 5 bases, with 16 bases left in between. The germline CDR1 and CDR2 sequences are SGHAT and FQNNGV. The CDR3 totals 15 residues. Unique molecular identifiers (one per individual cDNA molecule) were attached. TCRdb reprocessed the 5' RACE reads via MiXCR and lists one record per CDR3 protein. The sample records some 57,000 distinct CDR3 sequences, more than 9.5% being singletons. Source material: whole blood. The TCR sequence derives from an adult who was a healthcare worker with PCR-confirmed SARS-CoV-2 infection or an uninfected control (not recorded which). The chain combines TRBV11-2 with TRBJ2-3; tentative D call: TRBD1 (6 bases). This chain's CDR3 is CASSSVVGARDTQYF. As DNA, the CDR3 is TGTGCCAGCAGCTCGGTGGTGGGGGCAAGAGATACGCAGTATTTT.